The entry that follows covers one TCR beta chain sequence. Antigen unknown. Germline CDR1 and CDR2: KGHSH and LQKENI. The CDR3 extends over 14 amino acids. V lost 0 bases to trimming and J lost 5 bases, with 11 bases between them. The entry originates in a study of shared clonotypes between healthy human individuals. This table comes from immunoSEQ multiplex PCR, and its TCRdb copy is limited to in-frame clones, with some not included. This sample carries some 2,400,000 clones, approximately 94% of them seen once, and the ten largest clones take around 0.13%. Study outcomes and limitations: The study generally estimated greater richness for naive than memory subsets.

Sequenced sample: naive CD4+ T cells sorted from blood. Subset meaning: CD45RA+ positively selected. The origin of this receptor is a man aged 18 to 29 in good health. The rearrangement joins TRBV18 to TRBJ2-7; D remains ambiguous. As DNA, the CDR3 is TGTGCCAGCTCACCACCTGGTCTTAGGGACGAGCAGTACTTC. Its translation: CASSPPGLRDEQYF. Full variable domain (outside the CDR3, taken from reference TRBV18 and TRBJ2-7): NAGVMQNPRHLVRRRGQEARLRCSPMKGHSHVYWYRQLPEEGLKFMVYLQKENIIDESGMPKERFSAEFPKEGPSILRIQQVVRGDSAAYFCASSPPGLRDEQYFGPGTRLTVT.